Presented here are 9 T cell receptor beta chains from one specimen sequenced in a study of blood T cell repertoires in COVID-19. Sequencing used immunoSEQ multiplex PCR; TCRdb keeps in-frame clones, though not all of them. The sample records some 60,000 clones, approximately 86% being singletons. The sample consisted of peripheral blood. The receptors originated from a human donor with active COVID-19. The donor label of this sample is uncertain.

The genes are TRBV7-2 and TRBJ2-2; 11 bases match TRBD2. J lost 6 bases, V lost 3 bases, and 3 bases had no gene match. Germline V gene data show CDR1 as SGHTA and CDR2 as FQGNSA. The length of the CDR3 is 15 residues. CDR3 amino acids: CASSFTSGSSGELFF. The DNA of the CDR3 is TGTGCCAGCAGCTTTACTAGCGGGAGTTCCGGGGAGCTGTTTTTT.

The chain joins TRBV2 to TRBJ2-1; tentative D call: TRBD1 (6 bases). Germline values: CDR1 SNHLY, CDR2 FYNNEI. The length of the CDR3 is 15 residues. V was trimmed by 4 bases and J by 9 bases, leaving 19 bases between them. For the CDR3, the DNA is TGTGCCAGCAGTGGAGACCCCCGCCAGGGGAGTGAGCAGTTCTTC. Translation: CASSGDPRQGSEQFF.

The gene calls are TRBV30 and TRBJ1-1; D remains unclear. The CDR3 has 12 residues. In germline, CDR1 is GTSNPN, CDR2 SVGIG (reference sequence). V was pared by 3 bases and J by 0 bases, with 5 bases between. The CDR3 here is CAWRGVNTEAFF. In nucleotides, the CDR3 is TGTGCCTGGAGAGGAGTGAACACTGAAGCTTTCTTT.

The chain uses TRBV7-2 and TRBJ1-1; TRBD1 matches at 7 bases. CDR1 and CDR2 (germline): SGHTA, FQGNSA. This CDR3 is built from 13 residues. The J segment lost 11 bases and the V segment lost 0 bases, leaving 6 bases of the junction unmatched. The CDR3 nucleotides are TGTGCCAGCAGCTTAGCGACGACAGGGCAGGCTTTCTTT. Its protein is CASSLATTGQAFF. The variable domain in full, completed from reference TRBV7-2 and TRBJ1-1, reads GAGVSQSPSNKVTEKGKDVELRCDPISGHTALYWYRQSLGQGLEFLIYFQGNSAPDKSGLPSDRFSAERTGGSVSTLTIQRTQQEDSAVYLCASSLATTGQAFFGQGTRLTVV.

V usage is TRBV2 and J usage is TRBJ2-6; tentatively, D is TRBD2 (6 bases). V was shortened by 6 bases and J by 0 bases, with 21 bases between the two germline ends. Looked up from germline, CDR1 is SNHLY and CDR2 is FYNNEI. The CDR3 is 19 residues long. CDR3 region: CASRAGPRGANSGANVLTF. The CDR3 DNA reads TGTGCCAGCAGGGCGGGACCCCGGGGTGCTAACTCTGGGGCCAACGTCCTGACTTTC.

The chain joins TRBV7-2 to TRBJ2-3, with D perhaps matching TRBD2 (6 bases). V lost 5 bases and J 5 bases, leaving 17 bases between the germline ends. The length of the CDR3 is 15 residues. The germline V gene has CDR1 SGHTA and CDR2 FQGNSA. The CDR3 nucleotides are TGTGCCAGCAGCCTGACCAAAGCGGGCCGAGATACGCAGTATTTT. Encoded protein: CASSLTKAGRDTQYF.

The chain couples TRBV24-1 to TRBJ2-1; D not resolved. Trimming took off 4 bases at V and 1 base at J, with 7 bases between the two ends. The CDR3 is 14 residues long. Germline V lookup: CDR1 KGHDR, CDR2 SFDVKD. CDR3 bases: TGTGCCACCAGTGACCAGGATTCCTACAATGAGCAGTTCTTC. Translated: CATSDQDSYNEQFF.

This clone was seen just once. The rearrangement uses TRBV18 and TRBJ2-7; D perhaps matches TRBD1 (5 bases). The CDR3 contains 14 residues. V shed 6 bases and J shed 0 bases, with 12 bases lying between them. The germline CDR1 and CDR2 sequences are KGHSH and LQKENI. For the CDR3, the DNA is TGTGCCAGCTCCCCAGTTGACAGCTCCTACGAGCAGTACTTC. It is translated as CASSPVDSSYEQYF.

The CDR3 DNA is TGTGCCTGGACCCCGCCGGGGAGCACTGAAGCTTTCTTT. Its translation: CAWTPPGSTEAFF. The rearrangement uses TRBV30 and TRBJ1-1; D not certain. V gave up 4 bases and J gave up 4 bases, with 13 bases separating them. The CDR3 is 13 amino acids. From germline, CDR1 is GTSNPN and CDR2 SVGIG (reference sequence).